These 10 T cell receptor beta chains were sequenced from one sample in a study of T cell responses to AZD1222 COVID-19 vaccine (dated by TCRdb to the early 2020s). This specimen's time point label, interpreted: about 28 days (+/-7) after the second vaccine dose. Libraries were made using the immunoSEQ multiplex PCR assay. TCRdb limited this immuneACCESS table to in-frame rearrangements with V and J called. A share of clones is missing; checked studies link under half to unresolved V genes, and the rest is unexplained. This sample lists roughly 180,000 clones; around 94% were detected once. The top ten clones comprise about 1.5% of the sample. The material sequenced was peripheral blood, taken 28 days after the second AZD1222 dose. These receptor sequences come from an adult who received the AZD1222 COVID-19 vaccine.

V is TRBV3-1 (or the pseudogene TRBV3-2) and J is TRBJ1-2; 7 nucleotides line up with TRBD1. Germline loops: CDR1 LGHDT, CDR2 YNNKEL (reference sequence). The CDR3 has 17 amino acids. V gave up 0 bases and J gave up 0 bases; unmatched junction bases: 7. The CDR3 DNA reads as TGTGCCAGCAGCCAAGAGACAGGGACTAACTCTAACTATGGCTACACCTTC. The encoded protein is CASSQETGTNSNYGYTF.

This chain uses TRBV15 with TRBJ1-5; D gene unclear. The germline V gene encodes CDR1 LNHNV and CDR2 YYDKDF (reference sequence). The V and J ends lost 1 base and 3 bases respectively, with 7 bases between them. This CDR3 contains 14 residues. The CDR3 loop reads CATSRGGSNQPQHF. DNA of the CDR3: TGTGCCACCAGCAGAGGCGGCTCCAATCAGCCCCAGCATTTT. The whole variable domain, remainder taken from reference TRBV15 and TRBJ1-5, is DAMVIQNPRYQVTQFGKPVTLSCSQTLNHNVMYWYQQKSSQAPKLLFHYYDKDFNNEADTPDNFQSRRPNTSFCFLDIRSPGLGDTAMYLCATSRGGSNQPQHFGDGTRLSIL.

V and J are TRBV7-3 and TRBJ2-5, with D possibly TRBD2 on 6 matching bases. CDR1 is SGHTA and CDR2 is FQGTGA in the germline V gene. Trimming stripped 5 bases from V and 5 bases from J, with 18 bases between. The CDR3 length is 15 residues. Written as DNA, the CDR3 is TGTGCCAGCAGCCCTAATGGGGCCCGGGGGGAGACCCAGTACTTC. This encodes CASSPNGARGETQYF.

The chain carries TRBV7-7 and TRBJ1-5; D perhaps matches TRBD1 (5 bases). Germline V gene lookup returns CDR1 SSHAT and CDR2 FNYEAQ (reference sequence). Trimming shortened V by 3 bases and J by 4 bases, and 7 bases separated the two germline ends. This CDR3 comprises 13 residues. CDR3 loop: CASSLGPNQPQHF. CDR3 nucleotides: TGTGCCAGCAGCTTGGGGCCGAATCAGCCCCAGCATTTT. Full variable domain (outside the CDR3, taken from reference TRBV7-7 and TRBJ1-5): GAGVSQSPRYKVTKRGQDVTLRCDPISSHATLYWYQQALGQGPEFLTYFNYEAQPDKSGLPSDRFSAERPEGSISTLTIQRTEQRDSAMYRCASSLGPNQPQHFGDGTRLSIL.

The V and J genes are TRBV14 and TRBJ1-1, with D tentatively TRBD1 (5 bases). Germline assignment: CDR1 SGHDN and CDR2 FVKESK. This CDR3 region has 15 residues. With 3 bases removed from V and 7 bases from J, the gap between germline ends came to 18 bases. CDR3 sequence reads: CASSQTDSAALEAFF. The CDR3 bases are TGTGCCAGCAGCCAGACCGACAGTGCCGCTCTTGAAGCTTTCTTT.

This chain links TRBV12-3 or TRBV12-4 with TRBJ1-1, with TRBD1 identical over 9 bases. V was pared by 8 bases and J by 10 bases, with 8 bases of the junction left unmatched. This CDR3 is built from 12 residues. The CDR3 DNA follows: TGTGCCAGCCGAAGGTCGGGACAGGGAGCTTTCTTT. As protein: CASRRSGQGAFF.

The V gene is TRBV7-3, the J gene TRBJ2-3; 8 bases match TRBD2. V shed 2 bases, J shed 10 bases, and the junction held 2 bases outside the gene matches. The CDR3 is 12 residues long. The V gene's germline CDR1 is SGHTA and CDR2 FQGTGA. As DNA, the CDR3 is TGTGCCAGCAGCTTAGCGGGGGGCCCGCAGTATTTT. Translating it yields CASSLAGGPQYF.

This chain connects TRBV19 to TRBJ1-2; TRBD1 matches 8 bases. The CDR3 is 17 amino acids. Germline CDR1 and CDR2: LNHDA and SQIVND (reference sequence). Unmatched junction bases numbered 10, after V lost 4 bases and J lost 0 bases. The CDR3 loop is CASSSGQGRTPNYGYTF. CDR3 in DNA: TGTGCCAGTAGTAGCGGACAGGGCCGTACTCCTAACTATGGCTACACCTTC.

This sequence joins TRBV27 and TRBJ1-5; 7 positions agree with TRBD1. Germline V gene lookup returns CDR1 MNHEY and CDR2 SMNVEV (reference sequence). This CDR3 has 18 amino acids. Germline trimming cut 2 bases from V and 1 base from J; bases unmatched to any gene: 11. CDR3 residues: CASSLETGRAVSNQPQHF. The CDR3 DNA reads TGTGCCAGCAGTTTAGAGACAGGGAGAGCGGTGAGCAATCAGCCCCAGCATTTT.

V is TRBV6-6 and J is TRBJ2-7; D remains unclear. The CDR3 has 13 residues. V was shortened by 6 bases and J by 3 bases, with 12 bases between the two germline ends. CDR1 is MNHNY and CDR2 is SVGAGI in the germline V gene (reference sequence). In DNA form, the CDR3 reads TGTGCCAGCAGCCGAGGACCGCTCTACGAGCAGTACTTC. This encodes CASSRGPLYEQYF.